This T cell receptor (beta chain) was sequenced during a study of neoadjuvant anti-PD-1 for oral cavity cancer. Produced via immunoSEQ multiplex PCR; TCRdb's table is partial and in-frame only. The sample includes approximately 15,000 clones, 70% to 75% of them seen just once. The CDR3 has 17 amino acids. The junction had 9 bases not matched to a gene; V was cut back by 3 bases and J by 2 bases. Germline CDR1 is MDHEN and CDR2 is SYDVKM. Study-level findings and limits: With three patients per group, TCR findings need larger cohorts. Higher pretreatment blood Treg/Th17 ratios correlated with higher pretreatment blood and lower post-treatment tumor TCRbeta clonality.

Of note for this clone: No antigen is known for it.

Time point given: after neoadjuvant nivolumab, at surgical resection. The chain joins TRBV28 to TRBJ1-2; the match to TRBD1 covers 10 bases. The sequencing here drew on PBMCs, taken after nivolumab (anti-PD-1) treatment. This sequence originates from a person aged 35-79 years with oral cavity squamous cell carcinoma. CDR3 sequence reads: CASSLTGGKGSNYGYTF. CDR3 coding DNA: TGTGCCAGCAGTTTGACAGGGGGCAAAGGATCCAACTATGGCTACACCTTC.